The 11 T cell receptor beta chains given below trace back to one sample, sequenced in a study of OX40 agonist ivuxolimab in advanced cancers. Libraries were prepared by immunoSEQ multiplex PCR; TCRdb keeps only in-frame clonotypes and omits some of them. Among 70,000 to 75,000 clones listed, about 82% were seen once. Sequenced here: CD4+ or CD8+ T cells sorted from blood, sampled in a trial of the OX40 agonist ivuxolimab. All receptors come from an adult with an advanced solid tumor such as melanoma, head and neck, liver or kidney cancer.

The chain combines TRBV15 with TRBJ1-1, with D maybe TRBD1 (5 bases). The CDR3 is 17 residues long. The germline V gene has CDR1 LNHNV and CDR2 YYDKDF (reference sequence). Between the trimmed V and J ends, which lost 0 bases and 3 bases, there was a span of 17 bases. Here the CDR3 reads CATSRDFSFGGYTEAFF. CDR3 in DNA: TGTGCCACCAGCAGAGATTTTTCCTTTGGGGGGTACACTGAAGCTTTCTTT.

The genes are TRBV9 and TRBJ1-1; D not certain. Germline CDR1 reads SGDLS; CDR2 reads YYNGEE. Between the trimmed V and J ends, which lost 2 bases and 7 bases, there was a span of 12 bases. This CDR3 has 13 amino acids. CDR3 DNA: TGTGCCAGCAGCGTCCGAAGCGAAGGTGAAGCTTTCTTT. Protein sequence: CASSVRSEGEAFF.

The chain joins TRBV6-6 to TRBJ1-4, with 8 bases fitting TRBD1. Losses at the gene ends were 5 bases for V and 8 bases for J; bases not matched to a gene: 10. The CDR3 sequence is 15 residues long. The germline V gene encodes CDR1 MNHNY and CDR2 SVGAGI (reference sequence). CDR3 DNA: TGTGCCAGCAGTGCCCAGGACAGGGATGGGGAAAAACTGTTTTTT. This codes for CASSAQDRDGEKLFF.

V usage is TRBV28 and J usage is TRBJ2-7; 8 positions agree with TRBD1. The CDR3 consists of 15 residues. Per germline, CDR1 MDHEN and CDR2 SYDVKM. V was pared by 4 bases and J by 2 bases, with 7 bases of the junction left unmatched. The CDR3 sequence is CASSSRTGPPYEQYF. CDR3 DNA sequence: TGTGCCAGCAGTTCCCGGACAGGGCCCCCCTACGAGCAGTACTTC.

The J gene is TRBJ2-3, the V gene TRBV28; 10 nucleotides align to TRBD2. Germline V gene data show CDR1 as MDHEN and CDR2 as SYDVKM. This CDR3 contains 20 residues. The V gene end was trimmed by 4 bases and the J gene end by 0 bases; junction bases not matched to a gene: 16. The CDR3 sequence is CASSSSEASGGYSSTDTQYF. In nucleotides, the CDR3 is TGTGCCAGCAGTTCCTCGGAGGCTAGCGGGGGATACTCTAGCACAGATACGCAGTATTTT. The full variable domain, completed using reference TRBV28 and TRBJ2-3, is DVKVTQSSRYLVKRTGEKVFLECVQDMDHENMFWYRQDPGLGLRLIYFSYDVKMKEKGDIPEGYSVSREKKERFSLILESASTNQTSMYLCASSSSEASGGYSSTDTQYFGPGTRLTVL.

This clone was recorded a few times. The J gene is TRBJ2-1, the V gene TRBV15; maybe TRBD2 (5 bases). V was cut by 0 bases and J by 7 bases, with 10 bases left in between. The germline V gene encodes CDR1 LNHNV and CDR2 YYDKDF (reference sequence). The CDR3 covers 14 residues. The chain's CDR3 is CATSRDPGGNEQFF. The CDR3 DNA follows: TGTGCCACCAGCAGAGACCCGGGCGGGAATGAGCAGTTCTTC.

The chain combines TRBV7-2 with TRBJ1-2, with D possibly TRBD1 on 6 matching bases. The CDR3 is 16 amino acids. Trimming stripped 1 base from V and 3 bases from J, with 15 bases between. Germline V gene data show CDR1 as SGHTA and CDR2 as FQGNSA. The CDR3 DNA is TGTGCCAGCAGCTTAGGGGGGCAAGGGGCGGACTATGGCTACACCTTC. Its translation is CASSLGGQGADYGYTF.

V usage is TRBV19 and J usage is TRBJ1-4; D not resolved. CDR3 length: 16 residues. V was cut by 4 bases and J by 7 bases, with 19 bases left in between. Germline values: CDR1 LNHDA, CDR2 SQIVND (reference sequence). The chain's CDR3 is CASSTGEGSGSEKLFF. DNA for the CDR3: TGTGCCAGTAGTACGGGCGAGGGTTCCGGATCTGAAAAACTGTTTTTT. The full variable domain, completed using reference TRBV19 and TRBJ1-4, is DGGITQSPKYLFRKEGQNVTLSCEQNLNHDAMYWYRQDPGQGLRLIYYSQIVNDFQKGDIAEGYSVSREKKESFPLTVTSAQKNPTAFYLCASSTGEGSGSEKLFFGSGTQLSVL.

There are a few counts of this clone. The CDR3 loop is CASSESGGSPQGYTF. In DNA form, the CDR3 reads TGTGCCAGCAGTGAATCGGGGGGCTCCCCCCAAGGCTACACCTTC. This chain joins TRBV2 and TRBJ1-2; tentatively, D is TRBD1 (6 bases). CDR3 length: 15 amino acids. V lost 2 bases, J lost 8 bases, and 18 bases lay in between. Germline CDR1 is SNHLY and CDR2 is FYNNEI.

The rearrangement joins TRBV28 to TRBJ1-2, with 9 nucleotides matching TRBD1. V shed 8 bases, J shed 3 bases, and the junction held 10 bases outside the gene matches. This CDR3 is built from 15 residues. Per germline, CDR1 MDHEN and CDR2 SYDVKM. The CDR3 protein is CASYDRDRDYYGYTF. DNA for the CDR3: TGTGCCAGCTATGATAGGGACAGGGATTACTATGGCTACACCTTC.

The chain couples TRBV14 to TRBJ1-6; D not certain. Trimming took off 3 bases at V and 5 bases at J, with 11 bases between the two ends. The CDR3 has 15 amino acids. CDR1 SGHDN and CDR2 FVKESK come from the germline V gene. CDR3 residues: CASSHAGLNNSPLHF. CDR3 coding DNA: TGTGCCAGCAGCCATGCCGGACTGAATAATTCACCCCTCCACTTT.